This entry is about one T cell receptor beta chain. Antigen unknown. These data belong to a study of blood T cells in healthy people across ages. The study, taken as a whole, reports: Changes seen in expanded clonotypes were possibly confounded by donor CMV status left unknown.

For the second PCR, which ran for about 6 to 11 cycles, a sample-barcoded 5' primer and a J-beta primer mix were used. Every cDNA molecule carried a tag from a template-switch adaptor bearing 12 random nucleotides. TCRdb called the 5' RACE reads again in MiXCR, with one record for every CDR3 protein. Of around 800,000 distinct CDR3 sequences in the sample, under 80% were seen once. Germline CDR1 reads ENHRY; CDR2 reads SYGVKD. This CDR3 has 13 amino acids. The V and J ends lost 9 bases and 1 base respectively, with 13 bases between them. The material sequenced was blood. The receptor was isolated from a man aged 25-45 years in good health. The rearrangement joins TRBV10-3 to TRBJ2-7; D is perhaps TRBD1 (7 bases). This CDR3 reads CAITAGQSYEQYF. The CDR3 DNA reads TGTGCCATAACGGCGGGACAGTCCTACGAGCAGTACTTC.